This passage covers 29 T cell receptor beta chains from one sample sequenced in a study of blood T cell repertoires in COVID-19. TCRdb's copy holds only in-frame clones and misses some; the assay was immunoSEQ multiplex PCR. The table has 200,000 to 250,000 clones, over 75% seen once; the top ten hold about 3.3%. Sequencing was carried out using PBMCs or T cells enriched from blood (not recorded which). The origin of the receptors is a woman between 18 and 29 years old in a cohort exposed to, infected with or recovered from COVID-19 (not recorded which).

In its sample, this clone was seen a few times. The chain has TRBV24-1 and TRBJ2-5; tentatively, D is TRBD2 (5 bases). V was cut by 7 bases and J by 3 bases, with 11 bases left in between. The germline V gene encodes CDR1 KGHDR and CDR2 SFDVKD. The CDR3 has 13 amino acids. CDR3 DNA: TGTGCCACCAGGGACGGGATCGAAGAGACCCAGTACTTC. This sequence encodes CATRDGIEETQYF.

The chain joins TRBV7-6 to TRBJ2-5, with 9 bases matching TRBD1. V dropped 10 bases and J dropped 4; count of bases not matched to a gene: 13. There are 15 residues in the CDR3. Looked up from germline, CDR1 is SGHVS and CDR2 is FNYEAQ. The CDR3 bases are TGTGCCATCGCCCCCGGGACAGGGAGTTCAGAGACCCAGTACTTC. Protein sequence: CAIAPGTGSSETQYF.

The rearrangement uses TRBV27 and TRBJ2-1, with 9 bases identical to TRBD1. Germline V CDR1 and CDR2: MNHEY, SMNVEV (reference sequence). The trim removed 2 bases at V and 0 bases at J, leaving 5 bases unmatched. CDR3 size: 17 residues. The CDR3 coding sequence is TGTGCCAGCAGTTTACGAGGACAGGGGTTCTCCTACAATGAGCAGTTCTTC. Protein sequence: CASSLRGQGFSYNEQFF.

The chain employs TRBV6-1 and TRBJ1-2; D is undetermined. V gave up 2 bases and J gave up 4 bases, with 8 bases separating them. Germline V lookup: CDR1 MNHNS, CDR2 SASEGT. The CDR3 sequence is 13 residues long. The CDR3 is CASSESPLYGYTF. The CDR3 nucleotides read TGTGCCAGCAGTGAATCCCCCCTCTATGGCTACACCTTC.

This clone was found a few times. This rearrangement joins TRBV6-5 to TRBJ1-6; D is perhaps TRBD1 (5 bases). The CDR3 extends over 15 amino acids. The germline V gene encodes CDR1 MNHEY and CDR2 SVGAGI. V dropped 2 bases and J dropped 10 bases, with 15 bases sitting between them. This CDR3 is CASSYNQGFESPLHF. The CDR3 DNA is TGTGCCAGCAGTTACAACCAGGGTTTTGAATCACCCCTCCACTTT.

CDR3: CATSGGANEKLFF. CDR3 DNA: TGTGCCACCAGTGGAGGAGCTAATGAAAAACTGTTTTTT. V gene TRBV24-1 combines with J gene TRBJ1-4; D uncertain. Germline assignment: CDR1 KGHDR and CDR2 SFDVKD. Trimming pared 5 bases from V and 3 bases from J, leaving 6 bases between. This CDR3 has 13 amino acids.

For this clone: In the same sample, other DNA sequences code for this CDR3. The CDR3 loop is CASSFRETQYF. The DNA of the CDR3 is TGTGCCAGCAGTTTCCGGGAGACCCAGTACTTC. This chain uses TRBV12-3 or TRBV12-4 with TRBJ2-5; no clear D gene. The length of the CDR3 is 11 residues. Trimming removed 3 bases from V and 5 bases from J, with 4 bases in between.

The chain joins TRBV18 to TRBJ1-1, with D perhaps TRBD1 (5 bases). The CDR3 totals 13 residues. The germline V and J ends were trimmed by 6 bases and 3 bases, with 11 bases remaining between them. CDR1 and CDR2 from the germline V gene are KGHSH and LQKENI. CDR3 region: CASSDGGDTEAFF. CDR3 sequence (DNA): TGTGCCAGCTCGGACGGGGGGGACACTGAAGCTTTCTTT.

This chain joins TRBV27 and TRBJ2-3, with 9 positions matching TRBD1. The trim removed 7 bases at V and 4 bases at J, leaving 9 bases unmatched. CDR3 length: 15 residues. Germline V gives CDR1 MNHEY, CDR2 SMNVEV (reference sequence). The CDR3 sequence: CASTQQGAHADTQYF. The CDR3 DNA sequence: TGTGCCAGCACCCAACAGGGGGCGCATGCAGATACGCAGTATTTT.

The CDR3 reads CAWSIQADSSYNSPLHF. DNA of the CDR3: TGTGCCTGGAGTATTCAGGCAGATAGCTCCTATAATTCACCCCTCCACTTT. V gene TRBV30 combines with J gene TRBJ1-6; no definite D call. Germline lookup yields CDR1 GTSNPN and CDR2 SVGIG (reference sequence). This CDR3 contains 17 residues. Trimming took 2 bases from V and 0 from J, leaving 14 bases between them.

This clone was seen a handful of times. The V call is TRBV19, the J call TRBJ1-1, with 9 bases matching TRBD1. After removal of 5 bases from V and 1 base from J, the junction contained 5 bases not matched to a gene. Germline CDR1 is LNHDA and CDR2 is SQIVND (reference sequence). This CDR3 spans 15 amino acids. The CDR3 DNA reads TGTGCCAGTAGTCGACCGGGACAGGGGAACACTGAAGCTTTCTTT. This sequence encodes CASSRPGQGNTEAFF.

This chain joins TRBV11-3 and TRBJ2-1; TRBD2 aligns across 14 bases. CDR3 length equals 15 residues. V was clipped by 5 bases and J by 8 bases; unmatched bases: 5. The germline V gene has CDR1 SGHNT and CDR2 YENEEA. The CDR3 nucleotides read TGTGCCAGCAGCAGACTAGCGGGAGGGGCCGATGAGCAGTTCTTC. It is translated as CASSRLAGGADEQFF.

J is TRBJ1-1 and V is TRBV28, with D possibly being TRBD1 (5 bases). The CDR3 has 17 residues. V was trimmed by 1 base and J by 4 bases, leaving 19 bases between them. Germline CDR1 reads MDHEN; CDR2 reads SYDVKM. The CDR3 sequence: CASSLSIILGGSTEAFF. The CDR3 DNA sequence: TGTGCCAGCAGTTTATCTATTATTCTTGGGGGGTCCACTGAAGCTTTCTTT. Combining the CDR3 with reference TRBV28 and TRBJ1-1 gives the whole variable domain DVKVTQSSRYLVKRTGEKVFLECVQDMDHENMFWYRQDPGLGLRLIYFSYDVKMKEKGDIPEGYSVSREKKERFSLILESASTNQTSMYLCASSLSIILGGSTEAFFGQGTRLTVV.

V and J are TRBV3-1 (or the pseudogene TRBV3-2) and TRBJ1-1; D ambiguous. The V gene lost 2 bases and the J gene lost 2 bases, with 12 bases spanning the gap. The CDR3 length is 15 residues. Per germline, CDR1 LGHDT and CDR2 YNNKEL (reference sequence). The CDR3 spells CASSQLVTTNTEAFF. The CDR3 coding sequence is TGTGCCAGCAGCCAATTGGTGACAACTAACACTGAAGCTTTCTTT.

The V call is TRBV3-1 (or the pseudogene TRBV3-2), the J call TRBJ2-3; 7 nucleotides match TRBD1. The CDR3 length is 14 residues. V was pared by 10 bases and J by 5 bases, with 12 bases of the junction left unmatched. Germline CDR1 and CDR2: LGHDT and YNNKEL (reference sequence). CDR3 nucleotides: TGTGCCACAGGGGGATCGGAACGAGGAGATACGCAGTATTTT. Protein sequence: CATGGSERGDTQYF.

This CDR3 reads CASSLAGRGPTDTQYF. CDR3 sequence (DNA): TGTGCCAGCAGCTTAGCAGGGCGGGGGCCAACAGATACGCAGTATTTT. The chain employs TRBV7-7 and TRBJ2-3; weak D call: TRBD2 (7 bases). Trimming stripped 0 bases from V and 3 bases from J, with 13 bases between. The CDR3 sequence is 16 residues long. Germline values: CDR1 SSHAT, CDR2 FNYEAQ (reference sequence).

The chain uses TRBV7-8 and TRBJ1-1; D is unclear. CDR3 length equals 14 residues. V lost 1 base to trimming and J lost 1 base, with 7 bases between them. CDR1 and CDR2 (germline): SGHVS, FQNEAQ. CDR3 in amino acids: CASSLGHPNTEAFF. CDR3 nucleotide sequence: TGTGCCAGCAGCTTAGGACACCCGAACACTGAAGCTTTCTTT.

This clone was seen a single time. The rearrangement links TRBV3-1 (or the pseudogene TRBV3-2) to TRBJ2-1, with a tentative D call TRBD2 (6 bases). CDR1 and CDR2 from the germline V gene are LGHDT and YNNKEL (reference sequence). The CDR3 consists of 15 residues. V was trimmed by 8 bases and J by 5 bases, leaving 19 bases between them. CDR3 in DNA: TGTGCCAGCTCAATACCGGGAGTGGGAAACAATGAGCAGTTCTTC. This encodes CASSIPGVGNNEQFF.

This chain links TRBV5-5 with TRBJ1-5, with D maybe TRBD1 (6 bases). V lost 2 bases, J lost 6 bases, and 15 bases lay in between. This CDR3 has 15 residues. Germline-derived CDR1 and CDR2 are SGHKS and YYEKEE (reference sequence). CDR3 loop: CASSFLQGSSQPQHF. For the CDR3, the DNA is TGTGCCAGCAGCTTTTTACAGGGTTCAAGTCAGCCCCAGCATTTT.

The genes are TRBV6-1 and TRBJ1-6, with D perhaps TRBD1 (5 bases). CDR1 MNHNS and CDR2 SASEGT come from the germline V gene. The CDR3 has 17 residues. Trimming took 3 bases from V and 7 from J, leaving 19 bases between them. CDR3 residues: CASSDSVLGGRNSPLHF. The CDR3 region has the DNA TGTGCCAGCAGTGATTCCGTTCTCGGGGGGAGGAATTCACCCCTCCACTTT.

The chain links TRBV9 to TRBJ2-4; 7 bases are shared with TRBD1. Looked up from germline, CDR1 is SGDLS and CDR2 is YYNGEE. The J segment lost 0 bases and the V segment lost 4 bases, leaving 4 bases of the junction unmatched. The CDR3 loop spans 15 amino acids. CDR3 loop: CASSPGTVAKNIQYF. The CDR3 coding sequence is TGTGCCAGCAGCCCGGGGACAGTAGCCAAAAACATTCAGTACTTC.

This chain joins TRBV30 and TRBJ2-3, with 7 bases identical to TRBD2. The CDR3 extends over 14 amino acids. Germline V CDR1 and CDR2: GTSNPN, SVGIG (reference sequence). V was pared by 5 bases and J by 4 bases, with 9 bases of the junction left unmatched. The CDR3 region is CAWSRGTVADTQYF. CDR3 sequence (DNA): TGTGCCTGGTCGCGGGGGACCGTGGCAGATACGCAGTATTTT.

The CDR3 region is CASSQRPRTANYGYTF. The DNA of the CDR3 is TGTGCCAGCAGCCAAAGGCCCCGGACAGCCAACTATGGCTACACCTTC. This rearrangement joins TRBV14 to TRBJ1-2; D is perhaps TRBD1 (6 bases). The germline gives CDR1 SGHDN, CDR2 FVKESK. V was clipped by 2 bases and J by 2 bases, with 15 bases between them. The CDR3 is made up of 16 amino acids.

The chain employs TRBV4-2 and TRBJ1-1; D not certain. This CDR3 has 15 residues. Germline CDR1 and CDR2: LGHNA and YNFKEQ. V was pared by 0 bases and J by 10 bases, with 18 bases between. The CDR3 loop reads CASSQERHGIFGAFF. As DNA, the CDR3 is TGTGCCAGCAGCCAAGAGAGGCACGGGATTTTTGGAGCTTTCTTT.

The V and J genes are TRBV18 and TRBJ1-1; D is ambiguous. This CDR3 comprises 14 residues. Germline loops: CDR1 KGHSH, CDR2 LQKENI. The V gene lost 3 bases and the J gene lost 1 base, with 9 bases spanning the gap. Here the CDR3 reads CASSPPGRNTEAFF. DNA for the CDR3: TGTGCCAGCTCACCCCCCGGGAGGAACACTGAAGCTTTCTTT.

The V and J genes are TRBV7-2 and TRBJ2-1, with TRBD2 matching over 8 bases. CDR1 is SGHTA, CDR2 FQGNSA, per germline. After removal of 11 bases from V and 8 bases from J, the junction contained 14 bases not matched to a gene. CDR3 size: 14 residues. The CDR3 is CAGSDSGGSDEQFF. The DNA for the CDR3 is TGTGCCGGGAGCGACTCGGGAGGGAGCGATGAGCAGTTCTTC.

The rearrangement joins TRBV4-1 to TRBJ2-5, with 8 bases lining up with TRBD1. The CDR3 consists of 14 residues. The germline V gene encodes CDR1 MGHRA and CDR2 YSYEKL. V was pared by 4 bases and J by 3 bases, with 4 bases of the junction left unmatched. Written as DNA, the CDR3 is TGCGCCAGCAGCCTCTCGGACAGGGAAGAGACCCAGTACTTC. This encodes CASSLSDREETQYF.

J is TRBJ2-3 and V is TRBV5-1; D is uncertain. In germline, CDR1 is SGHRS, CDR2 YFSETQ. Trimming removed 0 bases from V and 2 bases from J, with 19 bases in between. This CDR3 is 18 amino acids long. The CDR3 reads CASSLEGPSRRLTDTQYF. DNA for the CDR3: TGCGCCAGCAGCTTGGAAGGCCCTAGTAGACGTCTCACAGATACGCAGTATTTT.

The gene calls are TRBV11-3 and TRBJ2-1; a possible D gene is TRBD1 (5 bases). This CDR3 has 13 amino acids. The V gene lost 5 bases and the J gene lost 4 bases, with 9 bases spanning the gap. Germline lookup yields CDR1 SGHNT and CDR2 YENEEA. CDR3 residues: CASSPTGYNEQFF. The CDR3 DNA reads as TGTGCCAGCAGCCCCACAGGATACAATGAGCAGTTCTTC.